A single sample is the source of the 8 T cell receptor beta chains below, sequenced in a study of healthy donors' naive CD4 and CD8 T cells. A linear amplification protocol produced the TCR libraries from 500 ng of total RNA. One entry per CDR3 protein, called by TCRdb with MiXCR from the reads. This table has approximately 200,000 distinct CDR3 sequences, over 60% appearing once. Source material: naive CD4+ and CD8+ T cells sorted from blood, pooled from several donors. The receptors originated from a pool of human donors in good health; the sample pools cells from several healthy donors.

The gene calls are TRBV15 and TRBJ2-7, with D possibly TRBD1 on 5 matching bases. This CDR3 is 14 amino acids long. V was cut by 4 bases and J by 2 bases, with 12 bases left in between. The V gene's germline CDR1 is LNHNV and CDR2 YYDKDF (reference sequence). In DNA, the CDR3 is TGTGCCACCAGCATAGGAGACAGTACCTACGAGCAGTACTTC. Its translation: CATSIGDSTYEQYF.

The sample holds a few counts of this clonotype. V usage is TRBV29-1 and J usage is TRBJ1-2; 7 bases align to TRBD1. The V and J ends lost 3 bases and 6 bases, in that order; junction bases with no gene match: 1. The CDR3 has 11 residues. The germline gives CDR1 SQVTM, CDR2 ANQGSEA. Here the CDR3 reads CSVEDRNGYTF. CDR3 nucleotides: TGCAGCGTTGAGGACAGGAATGGCTACACCTTC.

V usage is TRBV24-1 and J usage is TRBJ2-1; D gene ambiguous. Germline assignment: CDR1 KGHDR and CDR2 SFDVKD. Trimming cost V 0 bases and J 10 bases, with 9 bases left between them. The CDR3 runs to 13 residues. Here the CDR3 DNA reads TGTGCCACCAGTGATTTGCCTGGGCAGGAGCAGTTCTTC. Translation: CATSDLPGQEQFF.

The chain uses TRBV27 and TRBJ2-5; no definite D call. Germline CDR1 is MNHEY and CDR2 is SMNVEV (reference sequence). V lost 5 bases and J 4 bases, leaving 14 bases between the germline ends. The CDR3 sequence is 14 residues long. DNA of the CDR3: TGTGCCAGCAGTCCGTATTCGTTGAGAGAGACCCAGTACTTC. Translating gives CASSPYSLRETQYF.

The chain recombines TRBV19 with TRBJ1-5; D call uncertain. CDR3 length: 12 amino acids. Germline V gene data show CDR1 as LNHDA and CDR2 as SQIVND (reference sequence). Trimming removed 3 bases from V and 7 bases from J, with 7 bases in between. The CDR3: CASSIGVQPQHF. The CDR3 nucleotides are TGTGCCAGTAGTATTGGGGTACAGCCCCAGCATTTT. The full variable domain, with the rest looked up from reference TRBV19 and TRBJ1-5, is DGGITQSPKYLFRKEGQNVTLSCEQNLNHDAMYWYRQDPGQGLRLIYYSQIVNDFQKGDIAEGYSVSREKKESFPLTVTSAQKNPTAFYLCASSIGVQPQHFGDGTRLSIL.

V usage is TRBV6-5 and J usage is TRBJ2-3; D perhaps matches TRBD2 (6 bases). CDR1 MNHEY and CDR2 SVGAGI come from the germline V gene. This CDR3 has 15 residues. The V gene lost 5 bases and the J gene lost 1 base, with 13 bases spanning the gap. This chain's CDR3 is CASSGHTSRTDTQYF. The CDR3 region has the DNA TGTGCCAGCAGTGGCCATACTAGCCGCACAGATACGCAGTATTTT.

This clonotype was found a few times. The gene calls are TRBV29-1 and TRBJ2-1; the match to TRBD2 covers 7 bases. CDR3 length: 13 amino acids. The ends lost 7 bases at V and 4 bases at J; junction bases unmatched: 7. In germline, CDR1 is SQVTM, CDR2 ANQGSEA. CDR3 sequence: CSGRLALYNEQFF. The DNA for the CDR3 is TGCAGCGGCCGACTAGCCCTATACAATGAGCAGTTCTTC.

This chain joins TRBV29-1 and TRBJ1-2; no clear D gene. The CDR3 totals 14 residues. With 2 bases removed from V and 4 bases from J, the gap between germline ends came to 14 bases. Germline V CDR1 and CDR2: SQVTM, ANQGSEA. CDR3 nucleotide sequence: TGCAGCGTTGAAATGAACGGTTCGGGCTATGGCTACACCTTC. It yields the protein CSVEMNGSGYGYTF.